Listed below are T cell receptor beta chains from one sample, sequenced in a study of blood T cell repertoires in COVID-19. Clones were sequenced by immunoSEQ multiplex PCR, and TCRdb holds only the in-frame ones, with some missing. The sample consists of about 480,000 clones, 85% to 90% of them appearing once. Sequenced material: peripheral blood. Receptors were obtained from a woman between 45 and 65 years old with COVID-19, enrolled during active disease. The CDR3 runs from the conserved cysteine through the conserved F or W. Fields, in order: D gene, clone size, J gene, V gene, CDR3 protein, CDR3 DNA. The D gene is left open where the match is weak. The size of a clone is reported for some rows only, either as once, few or many, or as a class for expanded clones.

TRBD1,.,TRBJ1-1,TRBV5-4,CASSPDRTKAFF,TGTGCCAGCAGCCCGGACAGGACAAAAGCTTTCTTT
.,.,TRBJ1-1,TRBV5-1,CASSLTGEAFF,TGCGCCAGCAGCTTAACGGGGGAAGCTTTCTTT
TRBD1,.,TRBJ1-2,TRBV6-5,CASKVTGEDYGYTF,TGTGCCAGCAAAGTTACAGGGGAAGACTATGGCTACACCTTC
.,.,TRBJ1-5,TRBV11-2,CASSLGQNQPQHF,TGTGCCAGCAGCTTAGGTCAAAATCAGCCCCAGCATTTT
.,.,TRBJ1-6,TRBV12-3/TRBV12-4,CASSLARLALHF,TGTGCCAGCAGTTTAGCGCGCCTAGCCCTCCACTTT
TRBD2,.,TRBJ2-7,TRBV29-1,CSVDDSGGYEQYF,TGCAGCGTTGACGACTCGGGGGGCTACGAGCAGTACTTC
.,few,TRBJ1-1,TRBV30,CAWSGTANTEAFF,TGTGCCTGGAGTGGGACAGCCAACACTGAAGCTTTCTTT
.,.,TRBJ2-7,TRBV2,CASSEAFYEQYF,TGTGCCAGCAGTGAAGCCTTTTACGAGCAGTACTTC
TRBD1,.,TRBJ1-2,TRBV7-9,CASSFPGGSYGYTF,TGTGCCAGCAGCTTTCCAGGGGGCAGCTATGGCTACACCTTC
TRBD1,.,TRBJ1-4,TRBV10-3,CAISESPQGVTNEKLFF,TGTGCCATCAGTGAGTCCCCTCAGGGGGTAACTAATGAAAAACTGTTTTTT
.,.,TRBJ1-1,TRBV6-1,CASSEGTVSTEAFF,TGTGCCAGCAGTGAGGGGACTGTAAGCACTGAAGCTTTCTTT
TRBD1,.,TRBJ1-3,TRBV18,CASSRGRDSPGNTIYF,TGTGCCAGCTCACGCGGAAGGGACAGCCCTGGAAACACCATATATTTT
TRBD1,.,TRBJ1-2,TRBV14,CASSQGTGDYGYTF,TGTGCCAGCAGCCAAGGGACAGGGGACTATGGCTACACCTTC